This T cell receptor (beta chain) was observed in a study of graft-versus-host responses after intestinal transplantation. Study overall: Grafts that recipients had were multivisceral, liver-intestinal, or isolated intestinal transplants.

This clone was observed a few times. Antigen: not known. This CDR3 spans 17 amino acids. Per the germline V gene, CDR1 is SGHNT and CDR2 is YYREEE (reference sequence). J gave up 0 bases and V 1 base, and 4 bases lay outside the gene matches. Profiling relied on immunoSEQ multiplex PCR, and the TCRdb table lists in-frame clones only, not all of them. Found here are 80,000 to 100,000 clones, around 92% of them singletons; the top ten hold approximately 0.18%. This chain connects TRBV5-4 to TRBJ2-2, with 9 bases aligning to TRBD2. This clonotype originated in a human donor who was the organ donor for an intestinal transplant. This sample comprised unstimulated CD4+ T cells sorted from spleen or lymph node cells, obtained before transplant. The CDR3 sequence: CASSLSSGGTNTGELFF. DNA for the CDR3: TGTGCCAGCAGCTTGAGCAGCGGGGGGACGAACACCGGGGAGCTGTTTTTT.